This T cell receptor (beta chain) was retrieved from a study of tumor-infiltrating lymphocytes in oesophageal squamous cell carcinoma. This clonotype has more than one count but fewer than ten. Looked up from germline, CDR1 is SGHVS and CDR2 is FNYEAQ. The CDR3 has 15 residues. V shed 5 bases, J shed 7 bases, and the junction held 13 bases outside the gene matches. TCRdb independently ran MiXCR on the PCR reads; one entry per CDR3 protein. In the table there are about 22,000 distinct CDR3 sequences, 35% to 45% of which are singletons. Specimen: esophageal tumor tissue. The V gene is TRBV7-6, the J gene TRBJ2-5; 7 bases line up with TRBD1. The origin of this receptor is a male donor with esophageal squamous cell carcinoma. Written as DNA, the CDR3 is TGTGCCAGCAGCGGCCCGGGACAGCGGACGGGGACCCAGTACTTC. This codes for CASSGPGQRTGTQYF.